These T cell receptor beta chains were read from a single sample in a study of blood T cells in healthy people across ages. TCRdb reanalysed the 5' RACE reads using MiXCR and keeps one entry per CDR3 protein. The table records around 900,000 distinct CDR3 sequences, 29% of them present only once. Material for sequencing was blood. Receptor source: a woman aged 80 or older in good health. Both conserved end residues are part of each CDR3. A D gene is named only where the DNA matches it firmly. Clone size is not always given. Where it is, it says once, few, many or a class for expanded clones.

d_gene	j_gene	v_gene	abundance	CDR3nt	CDR3aa
TRBD1	TRBJ1-5	TRBV6-1	few	TGTGCCAGCAACAGGGGGGATCAGCCCCAGCATTTT	CASNRGDQPQHF
.	TRBJ2-3	TRBV29-1	many	TGCAGCGTTGATGCCCGCACAGATACGCAGTATTTT	CSVDARTDTQYF
.	TRBJ2-2	TRBV9	.	TGTGCCAGCAGCCGGGGCCCCACCGGGGAGCTGTTTTTT	CASSRGPTGELFF
TRBD1	TRBJ2-3	TRBV20-1	.	TGCGGTGCTGGGGGGCTATTAGGCAGGGGGCGGGATACGCAGTATTTT	CGAGGLLGRGRDTQYF
.	TRBJ2-1	TRBV27	many	TGTGCCAGCAGTCCTAATAGGGGACTCTACAATGAGCAGTTCTTC	CASSPNRGLYNEQFF
.	TRBJ2-2	TRBV6-1	few	TGTGCCAGCAGTAGAATCGACAGGAAGAACACCGGGGAGCTGTTTTTT	CASSRIDRKNTGELFF
TRBD2	TRBJ2-3	TRBV12-3/TRBV12-4	.	TGTGCCAGCAGTTCGGCAGCGGGGGTGACCGCAGATGCGCAGTATTTT	CASSSAAGVTADAQYF
TRBD1	TRBJ1-2	TRBV7-2	many	TGTGCCAGCAGCTTATCTCCCCGGACAGGGGAAATGAACTATGGCTACACCTTC	CASSLSPRTGEMNYGYTF
.	TRBJ2-6	TRBV4-3	many	TGCGCCAGCAGCCAATCCGGGGCCAACGTCCTGACTTTC	CASSQSGANVLTF
.	TRBJ1-3	TRBV7-6	.	TGTGCCAGCAGCTTAGGGGGAGGGACATTGGAGATCTCTGGAAACACCATATATTTT	CASSLGGGTLEISGNTIYF
.	TRBJ1-2	TRBV4-1	many	TGCGCCAGCAGCCAAAGGGACGGCTATGGCTACACCTTC	CASSQRDGYGYTF
.	TRBJ2-1	TRBV12-3/TRBV12-4	many	TGTGCCAGCAGTTTAGTTCTGGACGGGGGGCCCCCGTTCTTC	CASSLVLDGGPPFF
.	TRBJ2-1	TRBV10-3	many	TGTGCCATCAGTGAAAGACTCCTCAATGAGCAGTTCTTC	CAISERLLNEQFF
.	TRBJ1-2	TRBV20-1	.	TGCAGGGCTAGAGAACGGAACTATGGCTACACCTTC	CRARERNYGYTF
.	TRBJ1-1	TRBV6-2/TRBV6-3	.	TGTGCCAGCAGTCCGACCTTCGGACGGGGAAACACTGAAGCTTTCTTT	CASSPTFGRGNTEAFF
TRBD1	TRBJ2-5	TRBV28	few	TGTGCCAGCAGTTTGAATGGGTACAGGGGACAAGAGACCCAGTACTTC	CASSLNGYRGQETQYF
.	TRBJ1-2	TRBV4-2	.	TGTGCCAGCAGCCAAGACCGGGCATGTGGGGGTTCGTTGGGCGGCTACACCTTC	CASSQDRACGGSLGGYTF